The source of this TCR beta chain is a study of Graves' ophthalmopathy and Graves' hyperthyroidism. This clonotype came up many times. CDR1 and CDR2 from the germline V gene are MNHNY and SVGAGI (reference sequence). The V gene lost 2 bases and the J gene lost 7 bases, with 14 bases spanning the gap. The CDR3 covers 14 residues. RNA transcripts were the template, and TCR beta CDR3 regions were amplified from them. The first round was an RT-PCR with HTBI primers, and the second round was a multiplex PCR. MiXCR, applied by TCRdb to the multiplex PCR reads, yields one record per CDR3 protein. Among around 660,000 distinct CDR3 sequences listed, 35% to 50% were seen once. PBMCs were isolated from an approximately 10 ml sample of fresh peripheral blood.

Specimen: peripheral blood. The genes are TRBV6-6 and TRBJ1-1; no firm D call. This clonotype was sampled from an adult man with Graves' ophthalmopathy. The CDR3 DNA reads TGTGCCAGCAGTTACCTGCCGATAAGCGGTGAAGCTTTCTTT. Protein sequence: CASSYLPISGEAFF.